The clone carrying this TCR beta chain was detected ten times or more. V shed 2 bases and J 3 bases; nucleotides not matched to a gene: 8. Germline V gene data show CDR1 as SGHAT and CDR2 as FQNNGV. The CDR3 has 16 amino acids. This sample stems from a study of CD8+CD57+ T cells in acquired aplastic anemia. For CDR3 and TCR beta VDJ profiling, genomic DNA was the template used. TCRdb itself ran the reads through MiXCR, one entry per CDR3 protein. The table lists 100,000 to 150,000 distinct CDR3 sequences, around 50% of them singletons. This receptor was obtained from a human donor in good health, serving as a control. The genes are TRBV11-2 and TRBJ2-7, with TRBD1 identical over 9 bases. Sample: sorted CD4+, CD8+, or CD8+CD57+ T cells (not recorded which) from PBMCs. The CDR3 DNA reads TGTGCCAGCAGCTTAAGATTAGACAGGGGGGTCTACGAGCAGTACTTC. It codes for CASSLRLDRGVYEQYF.